This is a list of T cell receptor beta chains from one sample in a study of T-cell memory formation after mild COVID-19. TCRdb reprocessed the 5' RACE reads with MiXCR, giving one entry per CDR3 protein. The data contain more than 250,000 distinct CDR3 sequences, approximately 15% of them seen just once; the ten biggest clones take up around 20%. The sample was PBMCs or a T cell subset sorted from them (not recorded which). The receptor source for this set is a man aged 18 to 29 who had mild COVID-19 (a few samples of this study predate the infection). Cell type and time point are not known. CDR3s include the opening cysteine and the closing phenylalanine or tryptophan. The D gene is left open where the match is weak. Only some rows state a clone size, as once, few, many or a class for expanded clones.

TRBV20-1	.	TRBJ1-1	few	CSAGGGGGGAFF	TGCAGTGCGGGCGGGGGAGGAGGTGGAGCTTTCTTT
TRBV12-3/TRBV12-4	TRBD2	TRBJ2-1	many	CASSINPSGVGEQFF	TGTGCCAGCAGTATTAATCCTAGCGGGGTCGGTGAGCAGTTCTTC
TRBV5-8	.	TRBJ1-1	few	CASSVNEYTEAFF	TGTGCCAGCAGCGTAAACGAGTACACTGAAGCTTTCTTT
TRBV5-4	.	TRBJ2-2	.	CASSFNLDNTGELFF	TGTGCCAGCAGCTTTAATCTTGATAACACCGGGGAGCTGTTTTTT
TRBV7-9	.	TRBJ1-1	.	CASSLAVTGPEAFF	TGTGCCAGCAGCTTAGCGGTAACCGGCCCTGAAGCTTTCTTT
TRBV4-1	TRBD2	TRBJ2-5	many	CASSPWGSGPLGETQYF	TGCGCCAGCAGCCCCTGGGGTAGCGGGCCTTTGGGGGAGACCCAGTACTTC
TRBV28	.	TRBJ2-3	.	CASYRAPLADTQYF	TGTGCCAGCTACAGGGCCCCCTTGGCAGATACGCAGTATTTT
TRBV7-8	.	TRBJ1-5	many	CASSGRGDQPQHF	TGTGCCAGCAGCGGAAGGGGAGATCAGCCCCAGCATTTT
TRBV6-5	TRBD1	TRBJ1-2	.	CAIQGAGGYTF	TGTGCCATACAGGGGGCTGGTGGCTACACCTTC
TRBV28	.	TRBJ2-4	few	CASRGPDRVGNIQYF	TGTGCCTCTCGGGGGCCCGACAGGGTGGGAAACATTCAGTACTTC
TRBV15	TRBD2	TRBJ2-3	.	CATSRRISGGSDTQYF	TGTGCGACCAGCAGACGGATTAGCGGGGGTTCAGATACGCAGTATTTT
TRBV12-3/TRBV12-4	TRBD1	TRBJ1-2	few	CASRTQGAANYGYTF	TGTGCCAGCAGGACACAGGGGGCAGCTAACTATGGCTACACCTTC
TRBV6-4	.	TRBJ1-3	.	CASRRPESSGNTIYF	TGTGCCAGCCGACGGCCGGAGAGCTCTGGAAACACCATATATTTT
TRBV7-9	.	TRBJ2-1	.	CASSYTTGGYSSYNEQFF	TGTGCCAGCAGCTACACTACAGGCGGCTACAGCTCCTACAATGAGCAGTTCTTC
TRBV7-9	TRBD2	TRBJ2-1	.	CASSPSGGTNEQFF	TGTGCCAGCAGCCCTAGCGGGGGGACGAATGAGCAGTTCTTC
TRBV6-5	.	TRBJ1-5	few	CASRGWGGNQPQHF	TGTGCCAGCAGGGGGTGGGGGGGCAATCAGCCCCAGCATTTT
TRBV5-1	TRBD1	TRBJ2-7	few	CASRSGQGPSYEQYF	TGCGCCAGCAGATCGGGACAGGGCCCCTCCTACGAGCAGTACTTC
TRBV29-1	TRBD2	TRBJ2-3	.	CSVETSGGPDTQYF	TGCAGCGTGGAAACTAGCGGGGGGCCGGATACGCAGTATTTT
TRBV4-2	.	TRBJ1-2	.	CASSRRENYGYTF	TGTGCCAGCAGCCGCAGGGAGAACTATGGCTACACCTTC
TRBV7-2	.	TRBJ2-3	few	CASSPGRADTQYF	TGTGCCAGCAGCCCAGGGCGGGCAGATACGCAGTATTTT
TRBV29-1	.	TRBJ1-1	.	CSVELILHTEAFF	TGCAGCGTTGAACTAATACTTCACACTGAAGCTTTCTTT
TRBV7-9	.	TRBJ2-3	.	CASSLRFGRVGHTDTQYF	TGTGCCAGCAGCTTACGGTTCGGCAGGGTTGGGCACACAGATACGCAGTATTTT
TRBV5-1	.	TRBJ2-7	few	CASSHDQTPFYEQYF	TGCGCCAGCAGCCACGATCAGACCCCCTTCTACGAGCAGTACTTC
TRBV5-1	.	TRBJ1-1	few	CASSLSSAAGPEAFF	TGCGCCAGCAGCTTGTCGTCGGCAGCTGGACCAGAAGCTTTCTTT
TRBV6-1	TRBD1	TRBJ2-3	few	CASSEGTGGVDTQYF	TGTGCCAGCAGTGAGGGAACAGGGGGAGTAGATACGCAGTATTTT
TRBV4-1	.	TRBJ2-7	.	CASSAPGLSYEQYF	TGCGCCAGCAGCGCACCGGGACTCTCCTACGAGCAGTACTTC
TRBV12-3/TRBV12-4	TRBD1	TRBJ2-7	.	CASVLGTGMSEQYF	TGTGCCAGCGTTCTCGGGACAGGGATGTCCGAGCAGTACTTC
TRBV7-8	.	TRBJ2-5	many	CASSRQYQETQYF	TGTGCCAGCAGCCGACAGTACCAAGAGACCCAGTACTTC
TRBV29-1	.	TRBJ2-5	few	CSVSQGRPQETQYF	TGCAGCGTTTCCCAGGGCAGGCCACAAGAGACCCAGTACTTC
TRBV24-1	.	TRBJ2-7	.	CATSRTYRPYEQYF	TGTGCCACCTCTCGGACGTATAGACCCTACGAGCAGTACTTC
TRBV5-6	.	TRBJ2-1	.	CASSVTNYNEQFF	TGTGCCAGCAGCGTGACTAACTACAATGAGCAGTTCTTC
TRBV9	.	TRBJ2-5	few	CASSEGYSRAETQYF	TGTGCCAGCAGTGAGGGGTACTCGCGGGCAGAGACCCAGTACTTC
TRBV5-1	.	TRBJ1-1	many	CASSLTGMIEAFF	TGCGCCAGCAGCTTGACAGGGATGATTGAAGCTTTCTTT
TRBV7-2	.	TRBJ2-3	.	CASTPGQVRADTQYF	TGTGCCAGCACCCCGGGACAAGTTAGGGCAGATACGCAGTATTTT
TRBV19	.	TRBJ1-5	.	CASTWRNSNQPQHF	TGTGCCAGTACCTGGAGAAATAGCAATCAGCCCCAGCATTTT
TRBV5-1	.	TRBJ1-1	.	CASSPEGTPHTEAFF	TGCGCCAGCAGCCCGGAGGGGACACCACACACTGAAGCTTTCTTT
TRBV6-2/TRBV6-3	TRBD1	TRBJ2-1	few	CASSYRTGKAEQFF	TGTGCCAGCAGTTACCGGACAGGGAAGGCTGAGCAGTTCTTC
TRBV12-5	.	TRBJ2-1	few	CASGLGGSATNEQFF	TGTGCTAGTGGTCTGGGGGGTTCGGCTACCAATGAGCAGTTCTTC
TRBV13	.	TRBJ2-1	.	CASSSGEHLFNEQFF	TGTGCCAGCAGCTCCGGCGAACATCTTTTCAATGAGCAGTTCTTC
TRBV12-3/TRBV12-4	TRBD1	TRBJ1-2	.	CASKGTAGGYTF	TGTGCCAGCAAGGGGACAGCGGGTGGCTACACCTTC
TRBV7-3	TRBD1	TRBJ2-5	.	CASSLTGPGQGVGETQYF	TGTGCCAGCAGCTTAACTGGGCCGGGACAGGGGGTAGGAGAGACCCAGTACTTC
TRBV5-1	.	TRBJ2-2	.	CASSLSRRGSGPTTGELFF	TGCGCCAGCAGCTTGTCGCGAAGGGGGTCGGGGCCAACTACCGGGGAGCTGTTTTTT
TRBV7-9	.	TRBJ1-5	few	CASSRTGRNQPQHF	TGTGCCAGCAGTCGTACAGGACGCAATCAGCCCCAGCATTTT
TRBV4-3	.	TRBJ2-1	.	CASSQDQGRNNEQFF	TGCGCCAGCAGCCAAGATCAGGGTAGGAACAATGAGCAGTTCTTC
TRBV19	TRBD1	TRBJ2-7	many	CASSMGTGREQYF	TGTGCCAGTAGTATGGGGACAGGGCGCGAGCAGTACTTC
TRBV11-2	.	TRBJ2-2	.	CASSLDPTGELFF	TGTGCCAGCAGCTTAGACCCTACCGGGGAGCTGTTTTTT
TRBV12-3/TRBV12-4	TRBD2	TRBJ2-5	many	CASTLGAGEGTQYF	TGTGCCAGCACCCTTGGGGCGGGGGAGGGGACCCAGTACTTC
TRBV20-1	.	TRBJ1-1	few	CSAEATQWNTEAFF	TGCAGTGCCGAGGCAACACAGTGGAACACTGAAGCTTTCTTT
TRBV6-6	.	TRBJ1-1	.	CASSPGQPEAFF	TGTGCCAGCAGCCCCGGACAGCCTGAAGCTTTCTTT
TRBV7-2	TRBD1	TRBJ2-2	many	CASSQRTGGSFGELFF	TGTGCCAGCAGCCAACGGACAGGGGGCTCTTTCGGGGAGCTGTTTTTT